This T cell receptor (beta chain) emerged from a study of T cells in Graves' hyperthyroidism and ophthalmopathy. Germline-derived CDR1 and CDR2 are LNHNV and YYDKDF (reference sequence). The CDR3 has 14 amino acids. With 6 bases clipped from V and 4 bases from J, the junction kept 7 bases outside the gene matches. It was RNA transcripts that yielded the amplified TCR beta CDR3 regions. In the first-round RT-PCR of the TCR CDR3, the HTBI primer set was used. TCRdb fed the multiplex PCR reads into MiXCR, producing one record per CDR3 protein. Here the sample spans fewer than 650,000 distinct CDR3 sequences, roughly 14% being singletons.

The sequenced sample consisted of blood. The TCR was taken from a woman in her thirties or forties with Graves' ophthalmopathy. The rearrangement uses TRBV15 and TRBJ2-5; TRBD2 matches 8 bases. The CDR3 sequence: CATRWAGGLETQYF. CDR3 nucleotides: TGTGCCACCAGGTGGGCGGGAGGCCTAGAGACCCAGTACTTC.